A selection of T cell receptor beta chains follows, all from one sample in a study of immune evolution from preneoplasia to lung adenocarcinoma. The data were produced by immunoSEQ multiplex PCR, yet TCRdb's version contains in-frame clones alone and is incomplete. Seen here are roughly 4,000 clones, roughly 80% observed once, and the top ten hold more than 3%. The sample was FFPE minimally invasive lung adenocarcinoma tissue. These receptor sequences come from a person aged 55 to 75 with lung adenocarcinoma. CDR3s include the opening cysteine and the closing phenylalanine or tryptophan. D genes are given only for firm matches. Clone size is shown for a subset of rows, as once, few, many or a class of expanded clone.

CDR3 protein: CASSRVAYGETQYF
CDR3 DNA: TGCGCCAGCAGCCGAGTTGCCTACGGAGAGACCCAGTACTTC
V gene: TRBV4-1
clone size: -
J gene: TRBJ2-5
CDR3 length: 14
D gene: -

CDR3 protein: CASRFRENTEAFF
CDR3 DNA: TGTGCCAGCAGATTCCGGGAGAACACTGAAGCTTTCTTT
V gene: TRBV6-1
clone size: -
J gene: TRBJ1-1
CDR3 length: 13
D gene: -

CDR3 protein: CAISEGQGFNEQFF
CDR3 DNA: TGTGCCATCAGTGAGGGACAGGGGTTTAATGAGCAGTTCTTC
V gene: TRBV10-3
clone size: -
J gene: TRBJ2-1
CDR3 length: 14
D gene: TRBD1

CDR3 protein: CASSENAARGAYEQYF
CDR3 DNA: TGTGCCAGCAGTGAAAATGCGGCCAGGGGGGCATACGAGCAGTACTTC
V gene: TRBV2
clone size: -
J gene: TRBJ2-7
CDR3 length: 16
D gene: -

CDR3 protein: CASSFGGQSSTDTQYF
CDR3 DNA: TGCGCCAGCAGCTTCGGGGGACAGAGTAGCACAGATACGCAGTATTTT
V gene: TRBV5-1
clone size: -
J gene: TRBJ2-3
CDR3 length: 16
D gene: -

CDR3 protein: CSARDSRPQYF
CDR3 DNA: TGCAGTGCTAGAGATTCTCGCCCTCAGTACTTC
V gene: TRBV20-1
clone size: -
J gene: TRBJ2-5
CDR3 length: 11
D gene: -

CDR3 protein: CASKGSGNTIYF
CDR3 DNA: TGTGCCAGCAAGGGATCTGGAAACACCATATATTTT
V gene: TRBV6-5
clone size: -
J gene: TRBJ1-3
CDR3 length: 12
D gene: -

CDR3 protein: CASSERQGANNEQFF
CDR3 DNA: TGTGCCAGCAGTGAGAGGCAGGGGGCGAACAATGAGCAGTTCTTC
V gene: TRBV6-4
clone size: -
J gene: TRBJ2-1
CDR3 length: 15
D gene: TRBD1

CDR3 protein: CASSDDRAQKEQYF
CDR3 DNA: TGTGCCAGCAGCGACGACCGGGCCCAAAAGGAGCAGTACTTC
V gene: TRBV11-3
clone size: few
J gene: TRBJ2-7
CDR3 length: 14
D gene: -

CDR3 protein: CASSLEGSVGGYTF
CDR3 DNA: TGTGCCAGCAGTTTGGAAGGGTCGGTGGGAGGCTACACCTTC
V gene: TRBV27
clone size: -
J gene: TRBJ1-2
CDR3 length: 14
D gene: -

CDR3 protein: CAWSTGTDSTTEAFF
CDR3 DNA: TGTGCCTGGAGTACCGGGACAGACTCCACCACTGAAGCTTTCTTT
V gene: TRBV30
clone size: -
J gene: TRBJ1-1
CDR3 length: 15
D gene: TRBD1

CDR3 protein: CASSCSSYEQYF
CDR3 DNA: TGTGCCAGCAGTTGCTCGAGCTACGAGCAGTACTTC
V gene: TRBV6-6
clone size: -
J gene: TRBJ2-7
CDR3 length: 12
D gene: -

CDR3 protein: CASSDLNRGDVGELFF
CDR3 DNA: TGCGCCAGCAGTGACCTAAACAGGGGTGATGTCGGGGAGCTGTTTTTT
V gene: TRBV10-1
clone size: -
J gene: TRBJ2-2
CDR3 length: 16
D gene: TRBD1

CDR3 protein: CAWSDAGGPYGYTF
CDR3 DNA: TGTGCCTGGAGTGATGCAGGGGGCCCCTATGGCTACACCTTC
V gene: TRBV30
clone size: -
J gene: TRBJ1-2
CDR3 length: 14
D gene: TRBD1

CDR3 protein: CASSPKGGAGTEAFF
CDR3 DNA: TGTGCCAGCAGTCCCAAGGGAGGGGCGGGCACTGAAGCTTTCTTT
V gene: TRBV6-1
clone size: few
J gene: TRBJ1-1
CDR3 length: 15
D gene: -

CDR3 protein: CASSLRHGSGYTF
CDR3 DNA: TGTGCCAGTAGTCTGAGACACGGCAGTGGCTACACCTTC
V gene: TRBV19
clone size: -
J gene: TRBJ1-2
CDR3 length: 13
D gene: -

CDR3 protein: CASAGLPYNEQFF
CDR3 DNA: TGTGCTAGTGCGGGACTCCCCTACAATGAGCAGTTCTTC
V gene: TRBV12-5
clone size: few
J gene: TRBJ2-1
CDR3 length: 13
D gene: -

CDR3 protein: CASRSGSFNEQFF
CDR3 DNA: TGTGCCAGCAGAAGCGGCAGTTTCAATGAGCAGTTCTTC
V gene: TRBV28
clone size: -
J gene: TRBJ2-1
CDR3 length: 13
D gene: -

CDR3 protein: CASSPDRAGYEQYF
CDR3 DNA: TGTGCCAGCAGTCCGGACAGGGCCGGGTACGAGCAGTACTTC
V gene: TRBV2
clone size: -
J gene: TRBJ2-7
CDR3 length: 14
D gene: TRBD1

CDR3 protein: CASSITGATEAFF
CDR3 DNA: TGTGCCAGTAGTATAACGGGGGCCACTGAAGCTTTCTTT
V gene: TRBV19
clone size: few
J gene: TRBJ1-1
CDR3 length: 13
D gene: -

CDR3 protein: CASSLSGLVSGELFF
CDR3 DNA: TGCGCCAGCAGCTTGAGTGGACTAGTTTCCGGGGAGCTGTTTTTT
V gene: TRBV5-1
clone size: -
J gene: TRBJ2-2
CDR3 length: 15
D gene: TRBD2